Below are 11 T cell receptor beta chains sequenced from a single sample in a study of regulatory T cells in long-lasting Graves disease. The sample's time point: newly diagnosed GD, antithyroid drugs for less than 3 months. Preparation of the TCR library used RNA extracted from PBMCs. Building of the TCR beta libraries involved iRepertoire HTBI primers and Arm-PCR of CDR3 regions. Each CDR3 protein is one row after TCRdb ran MiXCR on the multiplex PCR reads. Altogether about 350,000 distinct CDR3 sequences are present, 16% being singletons, with the ten largest covering 30%. The same sample was also used in a study of T cells in Graves' hyperthyroidism and ophthalmopathy.

Specimen: peripheral blood mononuclear cells (PBMCs), collected at new diagnosis, from a patient treated with antithyroid drugs. These receptors were obtained from a man in his forties or fifties with Graves disease.

This clonotype showed up many times. The CDR3 loop reads CASSLGLAGVTDTQYF. Here the CDR3 DNA reads TGTGCCAGCAGTTTAGGGCTAGCGGGGGTCACAGATACGCAGTATTTT. The chain employs TRBV12-3 or TRBV12-4 and TRBJ2-3; 10 nucleotides line up with TRBD2. This CDR3 is 16 amino acids long. V was pared by 1 base and J by 2 bases, with 3 bases of the junction left unmatched.

This clonotype was counted many times. The rearrangement joins TRBV19 to TRBJ1-3; 8 bases agree with TRBD1. The V gene's germline CDR1 is LNHDA and CDR2 SQIVND (reference sequence). The V and J ends lost 7 bases and 2 bases, in that order; junction bases with no gene match: 7. The CDR3 is 15 residues long. CDR3 DNA: TGTGCCAGTACTACGGACAGGGCGACTGGAAACACCATATATTTT. Its protein product is CASTTDRATGNTIYF. Complete variable domain (other parts from reference TRBV19 and TRBJ1-3): DGGITQSPKYLFRKEGQNVTLSCEQNLNHDAMYWYRQDPGQGLRLIYYSQIVNDFQKGDIAEGYSVSREKKESFPLTVTSAQKNPTAFYLCASTTDRATGNTIYFGEGSWLTVV.

The V call is TRBV7-8, the J call TRBJ2-3, with unresolved D. This CDR3 comprises 16 residues. Germline-derived CDR1 and CDR2 are SGHVS and FQNEAQ. V shed 5 bases and J shed 1 base, with 16 bases lying between them. CDR3 in amino acids: CASSPTEPSGTDTQYF. The CDR3 region has the DNA TGTGCCAGCAGCCCTACAGAACCTAGTGGCACAGATACGCAGTATTTT.

This clonotype was observed many times. The chain is built from TRBV24-1 and TRBJ2-7; TRBD1 agrees at 8 bases. Trimming removed 5 bases from V and 0 bases from J; junction bases left unmatched: 5. The CDR3 has 15 residues. CDR1 is KGHDR and CDR2 is SFDVKD in the germline V gene. The CDR3 DNA is TGTGCCACCAGTGTATCCGGGACAGGCTCCTACGAGCAGTACTTC. Protein product: CATSVSGTGSYEQYF.

This clonotype has a handful of counts. The junction and the germline gene differ at one end; a read error may be behind it. This CDR3 is CASSFRDSTEALF. CDR3 DNA sequence: TGCGCCAGCAGCTTTAGGGACAGCACTGAAGCTCTCTTT. This chain connects TRBV5-1 to TRBJ1-1, with 7 bases that match TRBD1. CDR1 and CDR2 from the germline V gene are SGHRS and YFSETQ. The CDR3 loop spans 13 amino acids.

Points on this clonotype: A much more abundant neighbour one base away suggests this may be a read error. V usage is TRBV6-5 and J usage is TRBJ2-3; D may match TRBD1 or TRBD2 (5 bases each). CDR1 and CDR2 (germline): MNHEY, SVGAGI. V was trimmed by 0 bases and J by 4 bases, leaving 14 bases between them. The CDR3 covers 16 residues. The chain's CDR3 is CASSYSRGDGADTQYF. The CDR3 nucleotides are TGTGCCAGCAGTTACTCGAGAGGGGACGGCGCAGATACGCAGTATTTT.

J is TRBJ2-2 and V is TRBV29-1; 9 nucleotides match TRBD1. Germline V gene data show CDR1 as SQVTM and CDR2 as ANQGSEA. The CDR3 loop spans 14 amino acids. The junction had 1 base not matched to a gene; V was cut back by 3 bases and J by 2 bases. The CDR3 DNA reads as TGCAGCGTTGAGACAGGGGGAAACACCGGGGAGCTGTTTTTT. Amino acids: CSVETGGNTGELFF.

This clonotype has at least ten counts. J is TRBJ2-1 and V is TRBV12-3 or TRBV12-4; 7 bases are a match to TRBD1. V lost 5 bases, J lost 5 bases, and 6 bases stayed unmatched. This CDR3 has 14 residues. The CDR3 nucleotides are TGTGCCAGCAGTAGGGGACAGCCAAACAATGAGCAGTTCTTC. Residues: CASSRGQPNNEQFF.

This clonotype was recorded only once. The J gene is TRBJ2-1, the V gene TRBV7-9, with TRBD1 matching over 9 bases. Germline lookup yields CDR1 SEHNR and CDR2 FQNEAQ (reference sequence). V shed 4 bases, J shed 8 bases, and the junction held 6 bases outside the gene matches. CDR3 length equals 14 residues. CDR3 sequence: CASSSTWTGDEQFF. CDR3 coding DNA: TGTGCCAGCAGCTCAACCTGGACAGGGGATGAGCAGTTCTTC.

In this sample, this clonotype turned up many times. The chain joins TRBV24-1 to TRBJ2-6, with D possibly being TRBD1 (6 bases). The germline V gene has CDR1 KGHDR and CDR2 SFDVKD. Deletions cut 3 bases from V and 0 bases from J, with 11 bases between. CDR3 length: 17 amino acids. The CDR3 region has the DNA TGTGCCACCAGTGATGACAGGAGGTCCTCTGGGGCCAACGTCCTGACTTTC. This sequence encodes CATSDDRRSSGANVLTF.

The chain links TRBV9 to TRBJ1-2; the D gene is possibly TRBD1 (5 bases). Germline loops: CDR1 SGDLS, CDR2 YYNGEE. The germline V and J ends were trimmed by 1 base and 7 bases, with 14 bases remaining between them. The CDR3 contains 14 residues. CDR3 region: CASSVRDRRAGYTF. The DNA of the CDR3 is TGTGCCAGCAGCGTAAGAGACAGAAGGGCTGGCTACACCTTC. Variable domain in full (rest from reference TRBV9 and TRBJ1-2): DSGVTQTPKHLITATGQRVTLRCSPRSGDLSVYWYQQSLDQGLQFLIQYYNGEERAKGNILERFSAQQFPDLHSELNLSSLELGDSALYFCASSVRDRRAGYTFGSGTRLTVV.